The sequence of this TCR beta chain was determined in a study of T cells in Graves' hyperthyroidism and ophthalmopathy. Turning to the study itself: Peripheral blood specimens were obtained at initial diagnosis, prior to any treatment. Regarding the study as a whole: Most thyroid clonotypes expanded above 0.001 were also detected in blood.

Points on this clonotype: Its antigen is currently unknown. An end of the junction differs from the germline gene, which may be a read error.

Germline loops: CDR1 SGHAT, CDR2 FQNNGV. The CDR3 is 15 amino acids. Active moderate-to-severe ophthalmopathy, Clinical Activity Score at least 3, NOSPECS at least 4, under 3 months' duration. The PBMCs were sourced from fresh peripheral blood (less than 11 ml). Amplification targeted TCR beta CDR3 regions from RNA transcripts. The HTBI set primed first-round TCR CDR3 RT-PCR. TCRdb ran MiXCR on the multiplex PCR reads and lists one entry per CDR3 protein. Counted here are about 640,000 distinct CDR3 sequences, about 15% occurring once; the ten biggest clones make up approximately 12%. What was sequenced was blood. The chain couples TRBV11-2 to TRBJ2-1; D gene uncertain. The TCR was taken from a woman between 50 and 59 years old with Graves' ophthalmopathy. The CDR3 here is CASSLGTRPDNGQFF. In DNA form, the CDR3 reads TGTGCCAGCAGCTTAGGGACCCGCCCCGACAATGGGCAGTTCTTC.